This T cell receptor beta chain derives from a study of blood T cell repertoires in COVID-19 (dated by TCRdb to the early 2020s). Regarding the study in general: The collaborator samples originated in the United States, Italy and Spain and spanned the acute and convalescent phases of COVID-19. A de-identified subject ID, COVID-19 status, age in years and sex were almost always included in the sample metadata. HLA class I and class II types, where available, came from metadata supplied by the sample provider rather than from assay-based typing. The samples were drawn from the first 160 participants of the ongoing ImmuneRACE study and from 1,254 subjects provided by 6 global collaborators. A freely available public database, intended as a resource for researchers studying the immune response to SARS-CoV-2, is where the repertoires were released. Deeply sampled blood TCRbeta repertoires from subjects exposed to, actively infected with, or recovered from COVID-19 were included in the dataset. The material from the prospective study consisted of cDNA or gDNA derived from T cells, B-cell-depleted T cells, or PBMCs. General findings and caveats noted by the study authors: The amount of clinical and demographic metadata varied by source and participant and was provided uncurated.

The immunoSEQ Assay, a bias-controlled multiplex PCR, was used to amplify TCRbeta CDR3 regions from genomic DNA. The study's own analysis went as follows. The number of nucleated cells in each sample was estimated from the amplification of reference gene primers within the assay. To quantify the absolute abundance of each unique TCRbeta CDR3 rearrangement, sequence reads were collapsed and filtered. Productive Simpson clonality was computed per sample as the square root of Simpson's diversity index over productive rearrangements. In TCRdb, the immuneACCESS table is reduced to in-frame sequences with V and J assigned. These tables do not hold every clone; where another copy was compared, an unresolved V gene accounts for under half, and the others remain unexplained. V and J calls plus clone size are reproduced from that table; the DNA served to infer D and trimming. The sample has 120,000 to 150,000 clones on record, roughly 80% of them singletons. The leading ten clones occupy 2.5% to 3% of the sample.

The cysteine opens and the phenylalanine closes a CDR3 of 17 amino acids. Only the CDR3 DNA is retained, 51 bases long and in frame from the first base. V and J lose 0 bases and 2 bases, and a span of 16 bases separates them. CDR1 is given as KGHSH and CDR2 as LQKENI, both from the germline V gene. The sample holds one count of this clone. Its recognized antigen is unknown. No per-base quality is available; no much larger clone lies one base away. Collaborating institutions collected whole blood in K2EDTA tubes following their own protocols. Collaborator samples were shipped for TCRbeta analysis as frozen whole blood, isolated PBMCs, or DNA extracted from either sample type.

In this chain, TRBV18 is recombined with TRBJ1-1, with TRBD1 perhaps the D gene, on 5 matching bases. The sample was peripheral blood. This sequence was found in a woman aged 40 to 50 with active or convalescent COVID-19. The bases read TGTGCCAGCTCACCACCGGCAGGGTCGGTTAGTAACACTGAAGCTTTCTTT. This encodes CASSPPAGSVSNTEAFF. Joined to the reference TRBV18 and TRBJ1-1 proteins, this CDR3 gives the full variable domain: NAGVMQNPRHLVRRRGQEARLRCSPMKGHSHVYWYRQLPEEGLKFMVYLQKENIIDESGMPKERFSAEFPKEGPSILRIQQVVRGDSAAYFCASSPPAGSVSNTEAFFGQGTRLTVV.